This TCR beta chain was identified in a study of blood T cell repertoires in COVID-19. The wider study: T cells, B-cell-depleted T cells, or PBMCs provided the cDNA or gDNA that served as material.

Original data processing: Amplification of reference gene primers was used by the study to estimate nucleated cell counts. Method: immunoSEQ multiplex PCR; TCRdb's copy keeps in-frame clones and lacks some. V, J and clone size were drawn from that table, and D and trimming were deduced from the DNA. The repertoire holds 100,000 to 150,000 clones, with around 88% as singletons. The germline V and J ends were trimmed by 8 bases and 0 bases, with 14 bases remaining between them. The CDR3 has 14 amino acids. Germline V gene data show CDR1 as SGHAT and CDR2 as FQNNGV. This sequence originates from a human donor in a cohort sampled during active COVID-19. The sample was peripheral blood. This chain uses TRBV11-2 with TRBJ2-7; the D gene is possibly TRBD1 (5 bases). DNA of the CDR3: TGTGCCAGCGCACAACAGGTATTCTCCTACGAGCAGTACTTC. Its translation is CASAQQVFSYEQYF.